Listed here are 3 T cell receptor beta chains from one sample, sequenced in a study of shared clonotypes between healthy human individuals. Measured with immunoSEQ multiplex PCR; TCRdb has only the in-frame clones, and not every one. The sample contains about 1.5 million clones, 95% to 99% of which appear only once. Sequencing input: naive CD4+ T cells sorted from blood. Specified subset: CD45RA+ positively selected. The origin of the receptors is a man aged 25-40 years in good health.

The chain combines TRBV11-2 with TRBJ1-1; 7 bases are a match to TRBD1. There are 15 residues in the CDR3. With 5 bases clipped from V and 1 base from J, the junction kept 7 bases outside the gene matches. The germline CDR1 and CDR2 sequences are SGHAT and FQNNGV. The DNA for the CDR3 is TGTGCCAGCAGCACCCGGACAGGACAGAACACTGAAGCTTTCTTT. This codes for CASSTRTGQNTEAFF. Full variable domain (outside the CDR3, taken from reference TRBV11-2 and TRBJ1-1): EAGVAQSPRYKIIEKRQSVAFWCNPISGHATLYWYQQILGQGPKLLIQFQNNGVVDDSQLPKDRFSAERLKGVDSTLKIQPAKLEDSAVYLCASSTRTGQNTEAFFGQGTRLTVV.

The chain recombines TRBV14 with TRBJ1-1; 9 nucleotides agree with TRBD1. The V gene end was trimmed by 4 bases and the J gene end by 4 bases; junction bases not matched to a gene: 10. The CDR3 loop spans 16 amino acids. Germline values: CDR1 SGHDN, CDR2 FVKESK. The CDR3: CASSRNFDRGSTEAFF. The CDR3 coding sequence is TGTGCCAGCAGCCGAAATTTCGACAGGGGGTCCACTGAAGCTTTCTTT.

This chain links TRBV7-8 with TRBJ1-1; 8 nucleotides align to TRBD1. Germline V gives CDR1 SGHVS, CDR2 FQNEAQ. Germline trimming cut 5 bases from V and 4 bases from J; bases unmatched to any gene: 9. This CDR3 has 15 amino acids. The chain's CDR3 is CASSRSPQGGTEAFF. DNA for the CDR3: TGTGCCAGCAGCCGCTCTCCACAGGGGGGCACTGAAGCTTTCTTT.